This T cell receptor beta chain was identified in a study of blood T cells in healthy people across ages. Every donor contributed about 10 milliliters of peripheral blood by blood draw. The CDR3 is 16 amino acids. Germline V CDR1 and CDR2: SGHTA, FQGNSA. V dropped 5 bases and J dropped 6; count of bases not matched to a gene: 13. With a J-beta primer mix and a sample-barcoded 5' primer, a second PCR ran roughly 6 to 11 cycles. Template switching added a 12-random-nucleotide identifier to every cDNA molecule. TCRdb reanalysed the 5' RACE reads using MiXCR and keeps one entry per CDR3 protein. The data contain around 1,000,000 distinct CDR3 sequences, approximately 25% of them seen just once; the ten biggest clones take up approximately 0.7%. The data also belong to a second study, concerning T cells of mothers and their children. Per that study: Second-round PCR products received sample barcodes and 2-4 random nucleotides from the M1S primer.

Sequenced material: blood. This chain links TRBV7-2 with TRBJ1-5; 7 bases match TRBD1. This receptor was obtained from a girl aged 2 to 9 in good health. The CDR3 sequence: CASSPDVGGRVQPQHF. The CDR3 nucleotides are TGTGCCAGCAGCCCCGACGTAGGGGGCCGGGTTCAGCCCCAGCATTTT. The variable domain in full, completed from reference TRBV7-2 and TRBJ1-5, reads GAGVSQSPSNKVTEKGKDVELRCDPISGHTALYWYRQSLGQGLEFLIYFQGNSAPDKSGLPSDRFSAERTGGSVSTLTIQRTQQEDSAVYLCASSPDVGGRVQPQHFGDGTRLSIL.